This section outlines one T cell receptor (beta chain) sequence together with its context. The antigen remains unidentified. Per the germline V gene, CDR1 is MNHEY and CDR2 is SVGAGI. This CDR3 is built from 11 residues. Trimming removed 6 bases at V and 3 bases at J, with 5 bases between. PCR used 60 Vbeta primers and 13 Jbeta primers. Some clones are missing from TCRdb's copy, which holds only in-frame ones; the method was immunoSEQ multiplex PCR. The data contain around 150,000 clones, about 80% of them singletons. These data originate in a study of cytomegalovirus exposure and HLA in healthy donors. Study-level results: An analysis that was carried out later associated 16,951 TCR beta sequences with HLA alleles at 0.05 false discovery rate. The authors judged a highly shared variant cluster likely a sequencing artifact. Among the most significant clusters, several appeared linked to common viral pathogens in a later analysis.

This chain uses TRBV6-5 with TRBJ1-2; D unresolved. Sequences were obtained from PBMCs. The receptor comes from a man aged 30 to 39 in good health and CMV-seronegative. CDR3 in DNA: TGTGCCAGCAGGAGTGACTATGGCTACACCTTC. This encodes CASRSDYGYTF.